The 3 T cell receptor beta chains in this list originate from one sample, sequenced in a study of T cells in localized non-small cell lung cancer. TCRdb keeps only in-frame clones here, not all; method: immunoSEQ multiplex PCR. In the table there are about 77,000 clones, roughly 91% of which are singletons. This material consisted of peripheral blood, taken before any cancer treatment. Source of these receptors: a woman aged 40 to 75 with stage I squamous cell lung carcinoma.

This clone was observed a few times. The chain recombines TRBV30 with TRBJ1-1; TRBD1 agrees at 7 bases. Germline V gene data show CDR1 as GTSNPN and CDR2 as SVGIG (reference sequence). V dropped 3 bases and J dropped 5; count of bases not matched to a gene: 12. This CDR3 comprises 15 residues. CDR3 in amino acids: CAWRQTGAPATEAFF. The CDR3 nucleotides are TGTGCCTGGAGGCAAACAGGGGCTCCTGCTACTGAAGCTTTCTTT.

This sequence joins TRBV2 and TRBJ1-5; D not certain. V lost 8 bases, J lost 2 bases, and 13 bases lay in between. The CDR3 has 14 amino acids. CDR1 is SNHLY, CDR2 FYNNEI, per germline. CDR3 bases: TGTGCCAGCCGCCCGGGCTATGGCAATCAGCCCCAGCATTTT. This translates into CASRPGYGNQPQHF.

The chain couples TRBV6-1 to TRBJ2-1, with 12 nucleotides matching TRBD2. Germline lookup yields CDR1 MNHNS and CDR2 SASEGT. The CDR3 has 15 residues. V shed 5 bases, J shed 8 bases, and the junction held 7 bases outside the gene matches. The CDR3 is CASSPSGGAIDEQFF. The DNA for the CDR3 is TGTGCCAGCAGTCCTAGCGGGGGGGCGATTGATGAGCAGTTCTTC.